The clone carrying this T cell receptor (beta chain) has more than one count but fewer than ten. The antigen is undetermined. The data stem from a study of T cell repertoires in cytomegalovirus infection. Study at large: Indicated by public TCR beta signatures were CMV infection and matching HLA type.

TCRdb itself ran the reads through MiXCR, one entry per CDR3 protein. The table lists roughly 600,000 distinct CDR3 sequences, 24% of them singletons, with roughly 8% in the top ten. Findings of the study overall: Cumulative frequency (of public TCR beta family members) identified carriers of CMV plus the relevant HLA. Ex vivo, HLA-C-restricted CMV-specific TCR beta clonotypes prevailed over the rest of the response.

The CDR3 sequence is 15 residues long. Germline V gene data show CDR1 as SGHVS and CDR2 as FNYEAQ. Trimming removed 5 bases at V and 5 bases at J, with 16 bases between. This receptor was identified in a human donor in good health (CMV status not recorded). Some clones in this sample may be carry-over from other donors' samples. Sequences were obtained from CD8+ T cells from PBMCs. This chain links TRBV7-6 with TRBJ2-1; D perhaps matches TRBD1 (5 bases). The CDR3 nucleotides read TGTGCCAGCAGCGCGGACACCCCGGTAAACAATGAGCAGTTCTTC. The encoded protein is CASSADTPVNNEQFF. The whole variable domain, filled in from reference TRBV7-6 and TRBJ2-1, reads GAGVSQSPRYKVTKRGQDVALRCDPISGHVSLYWYRQALGQGPEFLTYFNYEAQQDKSGLPNDRFSAERPEGSISTLTIQRTEQRDSAMYRCASSADTPVNNEQFFGPGTRLTVL.